This T cell receptor (beta chain) was sequenced in a study of T cells after yellow fever vaccination. One entry per CDR3 protein, called by TCRdb with MiXCR from the 5' RACE reads. The sample contains about 320,000 distinct CDR3 sequences, approximately 4% of which appear only once. This clonotype was detected many times. The germline V gene has CDR1 SGDLS and CDR2 YYNGEE. V gave up 0 bases and J gave up 4 bases, with 14 bases separating them. This CDR3 contains 15 residues. The receptor was derived from a young man who received the YFV17D yellow fever vaccine. Sequencing used PBMCs, obtained 15 days after the yellow fever booster vaccination. The chain is built from TRBV9 and TRBJ2-7; maybe TRBD1 (5 bases). The CDR3 here is CASSVEAGLQYEQYF. In DNA form, the CDR3 reads TGTGCCAGCAGCGTAGAGGCAGGGTTGCAATACGAGCAGTACTTC.